Listed below are T cell receptor beta chains from one sample, sequenced in a study of spatial heterogeneity in lung cancer. TCRdb re-derived calls from the 5' RACE reads in MiXCR, one entry per CDR3 protein. The sample holds some 100,000 distinct CDR3 sequences, approximately 8.5% seen once. The specimen was PBMCs, collected at surgery. Every receptor here comes from a male donor with early-stage non-small cell lung cancer. The CDR3 runs from the conserved cysteine through the conserved F or W. For some rows the clone size is stated as once, few or many, or as a class when expanded; others skip it.

TRBJ2-1	16	NA	TRBV5-1	CASRGGLAGVFNEQFF
TRBJ2-3	14	many	TRBV3-1	CASSQFLARDTQYF
TRBJ2-4	14	many	TRBV19	CASSINPGGNIQYF
TRBJ2-3	13	NA	TRBV29-1	CSVDPDSTDTQYF
TRBJ2-7	14	NA	TRBV6-2/TRBV6-3	CASSKSGSGREQYF
TRBJ2-5	12	NA	TRBV7-9	CASRETMGTQYF
TRBJ1-2	11	many	TRBV20-1	CSARQSYGYTF
TRBJ2-1	13	few	TRBV20-1	CSANRGAVNEQFF
TRBJ1-1	13	many	TRBV29-1	CGGETGMNTEAFF
TRBJ2-3	16	many	TRBV20-1	CSARDPGTSAGDTQYF
TRBJ2-5	13	NA	TRBV28	CASYRGNQETQYF
TRBJ2-7	10	many	TRBV21-1	CASSSREQYF
TRBJ2-2	16	many	TRBV28	CASSLITSGRLGELFF
TRBJ2-2	14	NA	TRBV7-3	CASSPRMNTGELFF
TRBJ2-7	13	NA	TRBV6-5	CASSAGISYEQYF
TRBJ2-2	14	NA	TRBV5-1	CASSGTSGTGELFF
TRBJ2-1	12	few	TRBV5-1	CASSLQRNEQFF
TRBJ2-1	15	NA	TRBV5-1	CASSLADNSYNEQFF
TRBJ2-5	14	NA	TRBV7-6	CASSSRWDQETQYF
TRBJ2-2	14	few	TRBV5-1	CVSRTTGTTGELFF
TRBJ2-5	12	few	TRBV7-2	CASNYDVETQYF
TRBJ1-1	15	many	TRBV29-1	CSVGLTGTLNTEAFF
TRBJ1-5	14	NA	TRBV4-3	CASSQHRSNQPQHF
TRBJ2-1	10	many	TRBV6-1	CATDWNEQFF
TRBJ2-7	15	NA	TRBV20-1	CSARGVKSTPYEQYF
TRBJ2-7	14	NA	TRBV28	CASQLQGIPYEQYF